What follows are 15 T cell receptor beta chains derived from one specimen sequenced in a study of OX40 agonist ivuxolimab in advanced cancers. Assay: immunoSEQ multiplex PCR; the TCRdb copy retains only in-frame clones and omits some. The sample has 37,000 or so clones, 85% seen once; the top ten hold 15% to 20%. The sample here was CD4+ or CD8+ T cells sorted from blood, taken in a trial of the OX40 agonist ivuxolimab. Receptors originate from an adult with an advanced solid tumor such as melanoma, head and neck, liver or kidney cancer.

The CDR3 here is CASSLASSYEQYF. CDR3 coding DNA: TGTGCCAGCAGCCTCGCCAGCTCCTACGAGCAGTACTTC. This chain connects TRBV11-1 to TRBJ2-7; no firm D call. The CDR3 contains 13 residues. V shed 5 bases and J shed 0 bases, with 8 bases lying between them. Germline V lookup: CDR1 SGHAT, CDR2 FQDESV (reference sequence).

This clone was counted a single time. The chain recombines TRBV9 with TRBJ2-3; D assignment may be TRBD1 or TRBD2 (6 bases each). Trimming pared 3 bases from V and 0 bases from J, leaving 11 bases between. This CDR3 is 15 amino acids long. Germline values: CDR1 SGDLS, CDR2 YYNGEE. CDR3 in amino acids: CASSAGAGSTDTQYF. The CDR3 bases are TGTGCCAGCAGCGCGGGGGCGGGGAGCACAGATACGCAGTATTTT.

The rearrangement uses TRBV7-9 and TRBJ2-1; tentatively, D is TRBD2 (5 bases). Per germline, CDR1 SEHNR and CDR2 FQNEAQ (reference sequence). The CDR3 runs to 13 residues. Trimming pared 5 bases from V and 8 bases from J, leaving 13 bases between. CDR3 sequence (DNA): TGTGCCAGCAGCCCCCCGGGGTACCATGAGCAGTTCTTC. Translating it yields CASSPPGYHEQFF.

The chain is built from TRBV11-2 and TRBJ2-7; no clear D gene. V was cut by 0 bases and J by 2 bases, with 8 bases left in between. CDR3 length equals 14 residues. The germline V gene encodes CDR1 SGHAT and CDR2 FQNNGV. The CDR3 reads CASSLEAAAYEQYF. The CDR3, as DNA: TGTGCCAGCAGCTTAGAGGCGGCAGCCTACGAGCAGTACTTC.

The CDR3 coding sequence is TGTGCCAGCAGTTTTAGTGAGATATACGGCGAGCAGTACTTC. Translation: CASSFSEIYGEQYF. This chain joins TRBV27 and TRBJ2-7; the D is unclear. This CDR3 is built from 14 residues. The V and J ends lost 3 bases and 6 bases respectively, with 15 bases between them. Germline assignment: CDR1 MNHEY and CDR2 SMNVEV (reference sequence).

CDR3 in DNA: TGTGCCAGCAGCGGGGACAGTCCCGAGCAGTACTTC. This translates into CASSGDSPEQYF. The chain carries TRBV5-4 and TRBJ2-7; 7 bases agree with TRBD1. With 4 bases clipped from V and 6 bases from J, the junction kept 4 bases outside the gene matches. The CDR3 is 12 amino acids. CDR1 is SGHNT and CDR2 is YYREEE in the germline V gene (reference sequence).

V is TRBV4-3 and J is TRBJ1-1; tentatively, D is TRBD1 (5 bases). CDR1 is LGHNA and CDR2 is YSLEER in the germline V gene. V dropped 4 bases and J dropped 5 bases, with 11 bases sitting between them. CDR3 length: 13 amino acids. The CDR3: CASSLSRGTEAFF. CDR3 coding DNA: TGCGCCAGCAGCCTGTCAAGGGGTACTGAAGCTTTCTTT.

The chain employs TRBV23-1 and TRBJ2-3; 7 positions match TRBD1. TRBV23-1 is an ORF, with its function uncertain. The CDR3 is made up of 17 amino acids. Trimming took 4 bases from V and 1 from J; bases not matched to a gene: 11. This CDR3 is CASSPFLHRGGTDTQYF. The DNA for the CDR3 is TGCGCCAGCAGTCCATTTCTCCACAGGGGTGGCACAGATACGCAGTATTTT.

The chain is built from TRBV7-3 and TRBJ2-1, with 9 positions matching TRBD2. The CDR3 sequence is 16 residues long. Per the germline V gene, CDR1 is SGHTA and CDR2 is FQGTGA. Trimming at V came to 0 bases and at J to 5 bases, leaving 5 bases not matched to a gene. The CDR3 DNA reads as TGTGCCAGCAGCTTAACAGTAGCGGGAGTAAACAATGAGCAGTTCTTC. It is translated as CASSLTVAGVNNEQFF. Filled out from reference TRBV7-3 and TRBJ2-1, the complete variable domain reads GAGVSQTPSNKVTEKGKYVELRCDPISGHTALYWYRQSLGQGPEFLIYFQGTGAADDSGLPNDRFFAVRPEGSVSTLKIQRTERGDSAVYLCASSLTVAGVNNEQFFGPGTRLTVL.

This chain connects TRBV4-3 to TRBJ2-7; no definite D call. CDR3 size: 15 residues. CDR1 and CDR2 from the germline V gene are LGHNA and YSLEER. Trimming took 4 bases from V and 0 from J, leaving 13 bases between them. The CDR3 spells CASSPGRLDSYEQYF. CDR3 nucleotide sequence: TGCGCCAGCAGCCCTGGACGCTTAGACTCCTACGAGCAGTACTTC.

The chain is built from TRBV7-2 and TRBJ1-4, with TRBD1 as a possible D gene (5 bases). This CDR3 contains 14 residues. Germline V gene sequence: CDR1 SGHTA, CDR2 FQGNSA. Between the trimmed V and J ends, which lost 1 base and 5 bases, there was a span of 8 bases. The CDR3 sequence is CASSLGDGNEKLFF. The DNA of the CDR3 is TGTGCCAGCAGCTTAGGGGACGGCAATGAAAAACTGTTTTTT.

V and J are TRBV28 and TRBJ2-6; no definite D call. The V end was cut by 6 bases, the J end by 6 bases, with 9 bases between. This CDR3 region has 13 residues. Germline lookup yields CDR1 MDHEN and CDR2 SYDVKM. The CDR3 loop reads CASSPPEANVLTF. The CDR3 nucleotides read TGTGCCAGCAGCCCCCCAGAGGCCAACGTCCTGACTTTC.

V gene TRBV4-3 combines with J gene TRBJ2-3, with 10 bases lining up with TRBD2. The CDR3 spans 15 residues. Trimming at V came to 6 bases and at J to 3 bases, leaving 6 bases not matched to a gene. Germline V CDR1 and CDR2: LGHNA, YSLEER. CDR3: CASRPTSGVTDTQYF. In DNA, the CDR3 is TGCGCCAGCAGGCCAACTAGCGGGGTAACAGATACGCAGTATTTT.

For the CDR3, the DNA is TGTGCCAGCAGTTTATCCCCCACCATATACGAGCAGTACTTC. This translates into CASSLSPTIYEQYF. This chain connects TRBV27 to TRBJ2-5; D is undetermined. With the DNA end fitting TRBJ2-7 better, the J assignment may be wrong. Germline CDR1 reads MNHEY; CDR2 reads SMNVEV (reference sequence). The CDR3 has 14 residues.

The rearrangement links TRBV4-2 to TRBJ1-1, with 9 bases lining up with TRBD1. CDR1 is LGHNA, CDR2 YNFKEQ, per germline. The length of the CDR3 is 14 residues. J lost 4 bases, V lost 5 bases, and 5 bases had no gene match. CDR3 region: CASSAPGQGTEAFF. The CDR3 DNA reads as TGTGCCAGCAGCGCACCGGGACAGGGCACTGAAGCTTTCTTT.